Each of the 17 T cell receptor beta chains below was sequenced from the same sample in a study of human thymus T cells. Profiled with immunoSEQ multiplex PCR; TCRdb holds only in-frame clones, not every one. The table has 46,000 or so clones, approximately 95% seen once. The sequencing input was blood. These receptors all stem from a girl in the first two years of life with a congenital heart defect but otherwise immunologically healthy.

The CDR3 nucleotides read TGCGCCAGCAGTACCTTATGGGGTAGCACAGATACGCAGTATTTT. This encodes CASSTLWGSTDTQYF. The chain links TRBV10-2 to TRBJ2-3; D not certain. The CDR3 is made up of 15 amino acids. V lost 5 bases and J 0 bases, leaving 12 bases between the germline ends. Germline CDR1 is WSHSY and CDR2 is SAAADI.

This clone was counted once. The chain couples TRBV7-6 to TRBJ2-7; TRBD1 aligns across 9 bases. The CDR3 covers 16 residues. The germline CDR1 and CDR2 sequences are SGHVS and FNYEAQ. V was clipped by 0 bases and J by 2 bases; unmatched bases: 5. The CDR3: CASSLARTGVTYEQYF. The CDR3, as DNA: TGTGCCAGCAGCTTAGCTAGGACAGGGGTAACCTACGAGCAGTACTTC.

This chain links TRBV5-1 with TRBJ2-1, with D uncertain. V gave up 1 base and J gave up 3 bases, with 8 bases separating them. Germline V gives CDR1 SGHRS, CDR2 YFSETQ. The CDR3 totals 14 residues. The CDR3 spells CASSLIPDYNEQFF. In nucleotides, the CDR3 is TGCGCCAGCAGCTTGATTCCGGACTACAATGAGCAGTTCTTC.

This clone occurred once. The chain carries TRBV18 and TRBJ1-4; D not resolved. The CDR3 is made up of 13 amino acids. CDR1 and CDR2 (germline): KGHSH, LQKENI. The V end was cut by 3 bases, the J end by 3 bases, with 5 bases between. The CDR3 DNA reads TGTGCCAGCTCACCCGACCCTAATGAAAAACTGTTTTTT. This encodes CASSPDPNEKLFF.

This chain links TRBV28 with TRBJ1-4; D unclear. Trimming removed 6 bases at V and 6 bases at J, with 5 bases between. Germline V gives CDR1 MDHEN, CDR2 SYDVKM. The CDR3 spans 11 residues. CDR3 DNA: TGTGCCAGCAGCTTGGATGAAAAACTGTTTTTT. Residues: CASSLDEKLFF.

This sequence joins TRBV9 and TRBJ2-3; no clear D gene. Germline V gives CDR1 SGDLS, CDR2 YYNGEE. V was clipped by 0 bases and J by 11 bases, with 13 bases between them. This CDR3 has 13 residues. The CDR3 bases are TGTGCCAGCAGCGTAGATCCAGCTTATGGGCAGTATTTT. This encodes CASSVDPAYGQYF.

J is TRBJ2-7 and V is TRBV18; D uncertain. Germline lookup yields CDR1 KGHSH and CDR2 LQKENI. V lost 3 bases and J 4 bases, leaving 7 bases between the germline ends. This CDR3 spans 12 amino acids. The CDR3 DNA is TGTGCCAGCTCACCTGCAAAATACGAGCAGTACTTC. It yields the protein CASSPAKYEQYF.

In DNA form, the CDR3 reads TGTGCCAGCAGTCCCGGGTACAATGAGCAGTTCTTC. The encoded protein is CASSPGYNEQFF. This chain links TRBV27 with TRBJ2-1; D ambiguous. Trimming cost V 5 bases and J 4 bases, with 6 bases left between them. Germline CDR1 MNHEY, CDR2 SMNVEV (reference sequence). The CDR3 loop spans 12 amino acids.

V usage is TRBV19 and J usage is TRBJ1-2; no definite D call. This CDR3 is 15 amino acids long. Germline V gene lookup returns CDR1 LNHDA and CDR2 SQIVND (reference sequence). V was trimmed by 8 bases and J by 0 bases, leaving 16 bases between them. The DNA of the CDR3 is TGTGCCAGTTTCTGGTGGATCGGACCTAACTATGGCTACACCTTC. The encoded protein is CASFWWIGPNYGYTF.

The rearrangement joins TRBV6-4 to TRBJ1-1, with a tentative D call TRBD1 (5 bases). CDR3 size: 14 residues. Per the germline V gene, CDR1 is MRHNA and CDR2 is SNTAGT. The V gene lost 4 bases and the J gene lost 3 bases, with 12 bases spanning the gap. DNA for the CDR3: TGTGCCAGCAGTGCATCGGGGGAGGACACTGAAGCTTTCTTT. It yields the protein CASSASGEDTEAFF.

CDR3 sequence: CASSFGSENIQYF. The CDR3 nucleotides read TGCGCCAGCAGCTTCGGGAGCGAAAACATTCAGTACTTC. This chain joins TRBV5-1 and TRBJ2-4, with a possible D match to TRBD2 (6 bases). Germline values: CDR1 SGHRS, CDR2 YFSETQ. The V end was cut by 2 bases, the J end by 5 bases, with 8 bases between. This CDR3 region has 13 residues.

The V gene is TRBV19, the J gene TRBJ2-5, with 10 bases that match TRBD1. V gave up 6 bases and J gave up 3 bases; unmatched junction bases: 4. CDR1 and CDR2 from the germline V gene are LNHDA and SQIVND (reference sequence). The CDR3 loop spans 14 amino acids. The DNA for the CDR3 is TGTGCCAGTAGACCCGGGACAGGGGAAGAGACCCAGTACTTC. As protein: CASRPGTGEETQYF.

The gene calls are TRBV4-3 and TRBJ2-5, with 11 nucleotides matching TRBD2. CDR3 length: 16 residues. V shed 0 bases, J shed 5 bases, and the junction held 5 bases outside the gene matches. CDR1 is LGHNA, CDR2 YSLEER, per germline. CDR3 sequence: CASSQELLAGVETQYF. The CDR3 DNA sequence: TGCGCCAGCAGCCAAGAGCTACTAGCGGGAGTGGAGACCCAGTACTTC.

This clone came up once. The chain joins TRBV2 to TRBJ2-3; 7 nucleotides align to TRBD2. Germline values: CDR1 SNHLY, CDR2 FYNNEI. The CDR3 has 15 amino acids. The trim removed 7 bases at V and 1 base at J, leaving 8 bases unmatched. CDR3 in DNA: TGTGCCAGCACCTCGAGCGGGATTCGCACAGATACGCAGTATTTT. Protein product: CASTSSGIRTDTQYF.

This chain links TRBV10-2 with TRBJ2-7; D is undetermined. Trimming shortened V by 6 bases and J by 1 base, and 13 bases separated the two germline ends. In germline, CDR1 is WSHSY, CDR2 SAAADI. The CDR3 sequence is 14 residues long. The CDR3 DNA reads as TGCGCCAGCAGAAGGACGGTGGATTCCTACGAGCAGTACTTC. Protein product: CASRRTVDSYEQYF.

The chain uses TRBV5-4 and TRBJ1-2, with D possibly TRBD1 on 5 matching bases. The CDR3 has 16 amino acids. CDR1 is SGHNT and CDR2 is YYREEE in the germline V gene (reference sequence). V was clipped by 1 base and J by 4 bases, with 17 bases between them. The CDR3 reads CASSLLRDPEPYGYTF. In DNA form, the CDR3 reads TGTGCCAGCAGCTTGTTAAGGGACCCAGAGCCCTATGGCTACACCTTC. The whole variable domain, filled in from reference TRBV5-4 and TRBJ1-2, reads ETGVTQSPTHLIKTRGQQVTLRCSSQSGHNTVSWYQQALGQGPQFIFQYYREEENGRGNFPPRFSGLQFPNYSSELNVNALELDDSALYLCASSLLRDPEPYGYTFGSGTRLTVV.

The chain uses TRBV4-2 and TRBJ2-3; TRBD2 agrees at 7 bases. Losses at the gene ends were 0 bases for V and 2 bases for J; bases not matched to a gene: 8. The CDR3 has 17 amino acids. Germline assignment: CDR1 LGHNA and CDR2 YNFKEQ. The DNA of the CDR3 is TGTGCCAGCAGCCAAGAAGAGGCTAGCGGAGACACAGATACGCAGTATTTT. This sequence encodes CASSQEEASGDTDTQYF.